Listed below are T cell receptor beta chains from one sample, sequenced in a study of shared clonotypes between healthy human individuals. Sequencing used immunoSEQ multiplex PCR; TCRdb keeps in-frame clones, though not all of them. The table records nearly 1 million clones, 76% of them present only once. The material sequenced was memory CD4+ T cells sorted from blood. These TCRs come from a man aged 18 to 30 in good health. Both conserved end residues are part of each CDR3. The D gene is left open where the match is weak. Clone size is stated in some rows and not others, as once, few, many or a class when expanded.

v_call	j_call	d_call	clone_size	cdr3_aa	cdr3_nt
TRBV4-3	TRBJ2-4	TRBD2	.	CASSRERGSGRAQLAKNIQYF	TGCGCCAGCAGCCGGGAGCGGGGTAGCGGGAGGGCACAACTAGCCAAAAACATTCAGTACTTC
TRBV19	TRBJ1-5	.	.	CASSKTTGNSNQPQHF	TGTGCCAGTAGTAAGACTACAGGGAATAGCAATCAGCCCCAGCATTTT
TRBV2	TRBJ2-4	.	.	CASSPLTGKAKNIQYF	TGTGCCAGCAGCCCCCTGACTGGGAAAGCCAAAAACATTCAGTACTTC
TRBV27	TRBJ2-5	.	.	CASSLSMRNPSETQYF	TGTGCCAGCAGTTTAAGTATGCGGAACCCATCAGAGACCCAGTACTTC
TRBV6-1	TRBJ2-3	TRBD2	.	CASSEAGLATDTQYF	TGTGCCAGCAGTGAAGCTGGACTAGCGACAGATACGCAGTATTTT
TRBV6-1	TRBJ2-3	.	.	CASRARGAPDTQYF	TGTGCCAGTCGTGCCCGGGGGGCTCCAGATACGCAGTATTTT
TRBV7-2	TRBJ2-7	TRBD2	.	CASSLVRGGTYEQYF	TGTGCCAGCAGTTTAGTGCGGGGGGGGACCTACGAGCAGTACTTC
TRBV27	TRBJ1-2	.	.	CASSPGVNYGYTF	TGTGCCAGCAGTCCTGGGGTTAACTATGGCTACACCTTC
TRBV30	TRBJ1-4	TRBD1	few	CAWSRDRVPTNEKLFF	TGTGCCTGGAGCCGGGACAGGGTCCCAACTAATGAAAAACTGTTTTTT
TRBV5-1	TRBJ1-1	.	.	CASSLHGQGTNTEAFF	TGCGCCAGCAGCTTGCATGGTCAGGGGACTAACACTGAAGCTTTCTTT
TRBV7-2	TRBJ1-3	.	few	CASSLGGLLSGNTIYF	TGTGCCAGCAGCTTAGGGGGCCTCCTTTCTGGAAACACCATATATTTT
TRBV2	TRBJ2-3	TRBD1	.	CASSGGTGRRDTQYF	TGTGCCAGCAGTGGAGGGACAGGGAGGCGAGATACGCAGTATTTT
TRBV21-1	TRBJ2-1	.	.	CASSTSSSPSYNEQFF	TGTGCCAGCAGCACTTCGAGTTCCCCCTCCTACAATGAGCAGTTCTTC
TRBV6-1	TRBJ1-1	.	many	CATTVGSTEAFF	TGTGCCACCACGGTAGGGAGCACTGAAGCTTTCTTT
TRBV10-3	TRBJ2-5	TRBD2	.	CAISRTSGGETQYF	TGTGCCATCAGTAGGACTAGCGGGGGAGAGACCCAGTACTTC
TRBV5-1	TRBJ1-1	TRBD1	few	CASSLDPQGVVSEAFF	TGCGCCAGCAGCTTGGACCCACAGGGGGTTGTCTCTGAAGCTTTCTTT
TRBV21-1	TRBJ1-1	.	.	CASILGQGAEAFF	TGTGCCAGCATCTTGGGACAGGGCGCTGAAGCTTTCTTT
TRBV7-6	TRBJ2-3	.	.	CASSLAVNGDTQYF	TGTGCCAGCAGCTTAGCCGTAAATGGGGATACGCAGTATTTT
TRBV4-3	TRBJ2-3	.	once	CASSQDRTSTDTQYF	TGCGCCAGCAGCCAAGACAGAACTAGCACAGATACGCAGTATTTT
TRBV30	TRBJ1-3	TRBD1	few	CAWSDSGGYAGNTIYF	TGTGCCTGGAGTGATTCAGGGGGGTACGCTGGAAACACCATATATTTT
TRBV5-1	TRBJ2-3	.	.	CASSPGTLGTQYF	TGCGCCAGCAGCCCAGGGACTTTGGGTACGCAGTATTTT
TRBV5-6	TRBJ2-7	.	many	CASSLGRDHAYEQYF	TGTGCCAGCAGCTTGGGGCGGGACCACGCCTACGAGCAGTACTTC
TRBV5-1	TRBJ2-3	TRBD2	many	CASKFSGTTDTQYF	TGCGCCAGCAAGTTTAGCGGGACCACAGATACGCAGTATTTT
TRBV10-2	TRBJ2-7	.	.	CASNPGTYEQYF	TGCGCCAGCAACCCAGGGACCTACGAGCAGTACTTC
TRBV7-2	TRBJ2-1	.	.	CASSQGSGGSEQFF	TGTGCCAGCAGCCAGGGGAGTGGAGGCAGTGAGCAGTTCTTC
TRBV30	TRBJ1-2	.	.	CAWHADNGYTF	TGTGCCTGGCACGCGGATAATGGCTACACCTTC
TRBV5-6	TRBJ2-3	TRBD2	.	CASSLLAGGLRTDTQYF	TGTGCCAGCAGCTTGCTAGCGGGGGGGCTAAGGACAGATACGCAGTATTTT
TRBV11-2	TRBJ1-6	TRBD1	medium-sized	CASSLERQGVSPLHF	TGTGCCAGCAGCTTAGAGCGGCAGGGGGTTTCACCCCTCCACTTT
TRBV5-6	TRBJ2-2	TRBD2	.	CASSLGLAGGGTGELFF	TGTGCCAGCAGCTTGGGACTAGCGGGAGGCGGTACCGGGGAGCTGTTTTTT
TRBV28	TRBJ2-6	TRBD1	.	CASRGQGTYGANVLTF	TGTGCCAGCAGGGGACAGGGGACCTACGGGGCCAACGTCCTGACTTTC
TRBV7-7	TRBJ2-5	.	.	CASSLDGSRTQPQYF	TGTGCTAGCAGCTTAGACGGATCTAGAACCCAGCCCCAGTACTTC
TRBV5-4	TRBJ2-2	.	once	CASRVGASGVTGELFF	TGTGCCAGCAGGGTAGGCGCCTCAGGGGTTACCGGGGAGCTGTTTTTT
TRBV2	TRBJ2-2	.	.	CASRAGPANTGELFF	TGTGCCAGCAGGGCGGGCCCCGCGAACACCGGGGAGCTGTTTTTT
TRBV4-1	TRBJ2-7	.	.	CASSPYSGPPGSEQYF	TGCGCCAGCAGCCCGTACTCCGGACCCCCAGGGTCCGAGCAGTACTTC
TRBV4-1	TRBJ2-5	.	few	CASSQGGGGVETQYF	TGCGCCAGCAGCCAAGGAGGAGGGGGGGTAGAGACCCAGTACTTC
TRBV5-1	TRBJ2-7	.	.	CASSLYSTSYEQYF	TGCGCCAGCAGCTTGTATAGCACTTCCTACGAGCAGTACTTC